Shown below are 24 T cell receptor beta chains from a single sample sequenced in a study of T cells in Graves' hyperthyroidism and ophthalmopathy. Researchers took RNA transcripts and amplified the TCR beta CDR3 regions from them. A first-round RT-PCR of the TCR CDR3 used the HTBI primer set. MiXCR was run by TCRdb on the multiplex PCR reads, yielding one entry per CDR3 protein. This sample has around 600,000 distinct CDR3 sequences, with 14% found just once. Sample: blood. These receptors came from a woman under 30 with Graves' ophthalmopathy.

To note about this clonotype: This could be a read error, since a much larger clone is one nucleotide away. The rearrangement links TRBV6-1 to TRBJ2-7; D is undetermined. The CDR3 consists of 12 residues. Germline assignment: CDR1 MNHNS and CDR2 SASEGT. CDR3 DNA: TGTGCCAGCAGTACAGACGGTTACGAGCGGTACTTC. Translated, it gives CASSTDGYERYF.

This clonotype was counted at least ten times. The chain carries TRBV5-6 and TRBJ2-1; D is possibly TRBD1 (5 bases). This CDR3 comprises 13 residues. Germline V gene sequence: CDR1 SGHDT, CDR2 YYEEEE. Trimming shortened V by 6 bases and J by 9 bases, and 16 bases separated the two germline ends. The CDR3 sequence: CASIPFTGGEQFF. The CDR3 DNA sequence: TGTGCCAGCATCCCCTTCACAGGCGGTGAGCAGTTCTTC.

The rearrangement links TRBV6-1 to TRBJ2-2; 13 nucleotides agree with TRBD2. The trim removed 5 bases at V and 5 bases at J, leaving 8 bases unmatched. This CDR3 spans 17 amino acids. Germline CDR1 MNHNS, CDR2 SASEGT. For the CDR3, the DNA is TGTGCCAGCAGTAATACCGGGACTAGCGGGATTACCGGGGAGCTGTTTTTT. Amino acid sequence: CASSNTGTSGITGELFF.

Many counts were recorded for this clonotype. The chain links TRBV12-5 to TRBJ2-1; D is ambiguous. Germline lookup yields CDR1 LGHNT and CDR2 FRNRAP. V lost 0 bases to trimming and J lost 6 bases, with 6 bases between them. The CDR3 loop spans 13 amino acids. In DNA form, the CDR3 reads TGTGCTAGTGGTTTGGTAGAGGTCAATGAGCAGTTCTTC. It yields the protein CASGLVEVNEQFF.

This clonotype was counted many times. The chain employs TRBV12-3 or TRBV12-4 and TRBJ2-5; TRBD1 might be the D (6 bases). V was trimmed by 0 bases and J by 5 bases, leaving 13 bases between them. The CDR3 is 15 residues long. The CDR3 sequence is CASSLAQGLGETQYF. The CDR3 nucleotides read TGTGCCAGCAGTTTAGCGCAGGGGCTGGGGGAGACCCAGTACTTC.

The rearrangement links TRBV19 to TRBJ1-5; D is ambiguous. The V gene's germline CDR1 is LNHDA and CDR2 SQIVND (reference sequence). The V and J ends lost 3 bases and 7 bases respectively, with 13 bases between them. The CDR3 runs to 14 residues. The CDR3 DNA follows: TGTGCCAGTAGTATGGTACCCTCCGCGCAGCCCCAGCATTTT. Translated, it gives CASSMVPSAQPQHF.

This clonotype occurred once. An end of the junction differs from the germline gene, which may be a read error. This rearrangement joins TRBV27 to TRBJ1-1, with 8 bases lining up with TRBD1. CDR3 length: 16 residues. Germline V gene sequence: CDR1 MNHEY, CDR2 SMNVEV (reference sequence). In DNA form, the CDR3 reads TGTGCCAGCAGTCCCTTCCAGGGGGCGAGCCACACTAAAGCTTTCTTT. Its protein is CASSPFQGASHTKAFF.

Ten or more counts support this clonotype. The chain employs TRBV7-2 and TRBJ2-1, with D perhaps TRBD1 (5 bases). Between the trimmed V and J ends, which lost 2 bases and 2 bases, there was a span of 13 bases. The CDR3 length is 16 residues. Germline loops: CDR1 SGHTA, CDR2 FQGNSA. CDR3 residues: CASSLMAGHTYNEQFF. DNA for the CDR3: TGTGCCAGCAGCTTAATGGCAGGACACACCTACAATGAGCAGTTCTTC.

The chain recombines TRBV6-2 or TRBV6-3 with TRBJ1-2; D is uncertain. The germline V gene encodes CDR1 MNHEY and CDR2 SVGEGT. The CDR3 sequence is 15 residues long. V was trimmed by 0 bases and J by 2 bases, leaving 10 bases between them. CDR3 sequence: CASSYSGILNYGYTF. DNA of the CDR3: TGTGCCAGCAGTTACTCCGGGATTTTGAACTATGGCTACACCTTC.

This clonotype showed up many times. V gene TRBV11-2 combines with J gene TRBJ2-7; the D gene is possibly TRBD2 (5 bases). Trimming cost V 8 bases and J 0 bases, with 17 bases left between them. There are 15 residues in the CDR3. Germline lookup yields CDR1 SGHAT and CDR2 FQNNGV. This CDR3 is CASGEPQKSSYEQYF. The CDR3 DNA is TGTGCCAGCGGGGAGCCCCAAAAGAGCTCCTACGAGCAGTACTTC.

The chain recombines TRBV6-1 with TRBJ1-4; D is unclear. There are 15 residues in the CDR3. Germline-derived CDR1 and CDR2 are MNHNS and SASEGT. Trimming took 2 bases from V and 4 from J, leaving 11 bases between them. The CDR3 here is CASSEQTLSNEKLFF. The CDR3 DNA is TGTGCCAGCAGTGAACAGACACTGAGTAATGAAAAACTGTTTTTT.

The rearrangement uses TRBV28 and TRBJ1-4; no clear D gene. Germline V lookup: CDR1 MDHEN, CDR2 SYDVKM. This CDR3 spans 15 amino acids. V lost 5 bases, J lost 8 bases, and 18 bases lay in between. In DNA form, the CDR3 reads TGTGCCAGCAGTGCAGGTGGAAGGTTGCCCGAAAAACTGTTTTTT. Amino acid sequence: CASSAGGRLPEKLFF.

This clonotype was picked up a small number of times. The gene calls are TRBV20-1 and TRBJ2-7, with 9 bases matching TRBD1. CDR1 is DFQATT, CDR2 SNEGSKA, per germline (reference sequence). The trim removed 6 bases at V and 5 bases at J, leaving 11 bases unmatched. The CDR3 loop spans 14 amino acids. CDR3 sequence: CSAMTPGQGDEQYF. The CDR3 DNA sequence: TGCAGTGCCATGACACCGGGACAGGGTGACGAGCAGTACTTC.

This clonotype was observed at least ten times. The rearrangement uses TRBV11-2 and TRBJ1-1; TRBD1 matches at 7 bases. Germline CDR1 is SGHAT and CDR2 is FQNNGV. The CDR3 has 15 residues. V shed 6 bases, J shed 1 base, and the junction held 8 bases outside the gene matches. The CDR3 sequence is CASRLNRGKNTEAFF. CDR3 nucleotide sequence: TGTGCCAGCAGGCTTAACAGGGGTAAGAACACTGAAGCTTTCTTT.

This clonotype has only a few counts. V gene TRBV19 combines with J gene TRBJ2-1; 7 bases match TRBD2. The germline V gene encodes CDR1 LNHDA and CDR2 SQIVND (reference sequence). There are 16 residues in the CDR3. V shed 3 bases and J 0 bases; nucleotides not matched to a gene: 5. The DNA of the CDR3 is TGTGCCAGTAGTATCTCAGCGGGAAGCTCCTACAATGAGCAGTTCTTC. Amino acids: CASSISAGSSYNEQFF.

V is TRBV30 and J is TRBJ1-4, with D perhaps matching TRBD1 (5 bases). Trimming shortened V by 6 bases and J by 11 bases, and 22 bases separated the two germline ends. The CDR3 covers 14 residues. Looked up from germline, CDR1 is GTSNPN and CDR2 is SVGIG (reference sequence). The CDR3 loop is CACYPGRSDGKLFF. CDR3 coding DNA: TGTGCCTGCTACCCGGGACGGTCCGATGGGAAACTGTTTTTT. Looking up the rest from reference TRBV30 and TRBJ1-4 gives the full variable domain: SQTIHQWPATLVQPVGSPLSLECTVEGTSNPNLYWYRQAAGRGLQLLFYSVGIGQISSEVPQNLSASRPQDRQFILSSKKLLLSDSGFYLCACYPGRSDGKLFFGSGTQLSVL.

A few counts support this clonotype. The junction shows a germline mismatch at one end, possibly a read error. The chain links TRBV4-1 to TRBJ2-2, with TRBD2 as a possible D gene (5 bases). This CDR3 has 15 amino acids. Germline V gives CDR1 MGHRA, CDR2 YSYEKL. CDR3 region: CASSQEYRADGKLFF. The CDR3 bases are TGCGCCAGCAGCCAAGAATATAGGGCAGACGGGAAGCTGTTTTTT.

This clonotype has just a few counts. V gene TRBV5-6 combines with J gene TRBJ2-7; 10 bases align to TRBD2. With 0 bases clipped from V and 2 bases from J, the junction kept 5 bases outside the gene matches. The CDR3 is 16 amino acids. Looked up from germline, CDR1 is SGHDT and CDR2 is YYEEEE. CDR3 protein: CASSLGLAGDPYEQYF. The CDR3 DNA follows: TGTGCCAGCAGCTTGGGGCTAGCGGGAGATCCCTACGAGCAGTACTTC.

This clonotype was recorded at least ten times. The CDR3 protein is CSVGRTGTRATDEQFF. CDR3 DNA sequence: TGCAGCGTTGGTCGTACCGGGACTAGGGCCACAGATGAGCAGTTCTTC. The chain recombines TRBV29-1 with TRBJ2-1, with 8 bases aligning to TRBD2. CDR3 size: 16 residues. J was trimmed by 8 bases and V by 4 bases; bases with no gene match: 16. Per germline, CDR1 SQVTM and CDR2 ANQGSEA.

The chain combines TRBV6-2 or TRBV6-3 with TRBJ2-7; possibly TRBD1 for D (6 bases). The CDR3 is 12 residues long. V was cut by 6 bases and J by 5 bases, with 11 bases left in between. Germline lookup yields CDR1 MNHEY and CDR2 SVGEGT. The CDR3 spells CASRNRVHEQYF. The CDR3 DNA sequence: TGTGCCAGCAGGAACAGGGTCCACGAGCAGTACTTC.

The chain uses TRBV25-1 and TRBJ2-1; D is possibly TRBD1 or TRBD2 (7 bases each). This CDR3 comprises 12 residues. V was cut by 4 bases and J by 14 bases, with 15 bases left in between. The V gene's germline CDR1 is MGHDK and CDR2 SYGVNS. CDR3 nucleotide sequence: TGTGCCAGCAGTGCAGGGGGAGGGCCGGAGTTCTTC. Translated: CASSAGGGPEFF.

J is TRBJ2-5 and V is TRBV9; 13 bases line up with TRBD2. This CDR3 has 16 residues. In germline, CDR1 is SGDLS, CDR2 YYNGEE. With 3 bases clipped from V and 5 bases from J, the junction kept 7 bases outside the gene matches. The CDR3 reads CASSATSGRARETQYF. In DNA, the CDR3 is TGTGCCAGCAGCGCCACTAGCGGGAGGGCCCGGGAGACCCAGTACTTC.

This clonotype was found a few times. The rearrangement joins TRBV6-1 to TRBJ2-7; TRBD2 aligns across 10 bases. Germline V CDR1 and CDR2: MNHNS, SASEGT. This CDR3 has 15 amino acids. Trimming took 5 bases from V and 10 from J; bases not matched to a gene: 14. The CDR3 loop reads CASSPTSGIPRRQYF. CDR3 sequence (DNA): TGTGCCAGCAGTCCTACTAGCGGGATCCCGCGACGACAGTACTTC.

On this clonotype itself: This may be a read error, as it is one base from a much larger clone. The V call is TRBV27, the J call TRBJ2-7, with a possible D match to TRBD1 (5 bases). The CDR3 covers 13 residues. V gave up 7 bases and J gave up 6 bases, with 16 bases separating them. Germline V gene lookup returns CDR1 MNHEY and CDR2 SMNVEV (reference sequence). CDR3 region: CASTGRVGCEQYF. In DNA form, the CDR3 reads TGTGCCAGCACTGGCAGGGTTGGGTGCGAGCAGTACTTC.